These 12 T cell receptor beta chains originate from one sample sequenced in a study of human T cells and chemical hapten exposure. Each CDR3 protein is one row after TCRdb ran MiXCR on the RACE reads. The sample lists around 380,000 distinct CDR3 sequences, approximately 5% occurring once. Sample time point: patch test 1, 2 weeks after DPC sensitization. Treatment in this sample: therapeutic diphenylcyclopropenone sensitization with weekly scalp DPC. The sample in question was whole blood, obtained in connection with sensitization to the hapten diphenylcyclopropenone (DPC). The receptor set was obtained from a woman aged 45-59 years with alopecia areata. Some clones in this sample may be carry-over from other donors' samples.

This clonotype was recorded many times. The chain recombines TRBV12-3 or TRBV12-4 with TRBJ1-4, with TRBD1 matching 7 bases. The CDR3 length is 14 residues. J lost 8 bases, V lost 2 bases, and 5 bases had no gene match. The DNA of the CDR3 is TGTGCCAGCAGTTTAAGAAGGGGGCGAGAAAAACTGTTTTTT. Its protein product is CASSLRRGREKLFF.

This clonotype has a count of ten or more. The rearrangement links TRBV12-3 or TRBV12-4 to TRBJ1-4; D remains unclear. V was clipped by 3 bases and J by 5 bases, with 10 bases between them. The CDR3 totals 14 residues. CDR3 DNA: TGTGCCAGCAGTTTGGTCGGCCTGAATGAAAAACTGTTTTTT. Amino acid sequence: CASSLVGLNEKLFF.

In its sample, this clonotype was seen many times. V gene TRBV5-1 combines with J gene TRBJ2-1; either TRBD1 or TRBD2 may supply D (5 bases each). Trimming shortened V by 4 bases and J by 7 bases, and 18 bases separated the two germline ends. CDR1 is SGHRS and CDR2 is YFSETQ in the germline V gene. The length of the CDR3 is 15 residues. The CDR3 DNA reads TGCGCCAGCAGCCCGACGGGACCTATGGCAAATGAGCAGTTCTTC. Translation: CASSPTGPMANEQFF. Full variable domain (remainder filled in from reference TRBV5-1 and TRBJ2-1): KAGVTQTPRYLIKTRGQQVTLSCSPISGHRSVSWYQQTPGQGLQFLFEYFSETQRNKGNFPGRFSGRQFSNSRSEMNVSTLELGDSALYLCASSPTGPMANEQFFGPGTRLTVL.

A few counts support this clonotype. This rearrangement joins TRBV3-1 to TRBJ1-4, with D unclear. This CDR3 has 17 amino acids. The V and J ends lost 1 base and 0 bases respectively, with 12 bases between them. Germline CDR1 LGHDT, CDR2 YNNKEL (reference sequence). The CDR3 spells CASSQVTVRTTNEKLFF. The DNA of the CDR3 is TGTGCCAGCAGCCAAGTTACGGTTCGGACAACTAATGAAAAACTGTTTTTT.

This clonotype has a count of ten or more. Written as DNA, the CDR3 is TGTGCCAGCAGCTCCCAAGGGGACAGCTCGCGGGGCTACACCTTC. Amino acids: CASSSQGDSSRGYTF. The V and J genes are TRBV7-2 and TRBJ1-2, with 7 bases matching TRBD1. There are 15 residues in the CDR3. The germline gives CDR1 SGHTA, CDR2 FQGNSA. V was pared by 4 bases and J by 8 bases, with 13 bases of the junction left unmatched. Based on the CDR3 plus reference TRBV7-2 and TRBJ1-2, the full variable domain is GAGVSQSPSNKVTEKGKDVELRCDPISGHTALYWYRQSLGQGLEFLIYFQGNSAPDKSGLPSDRFSAERTGGSVSTLTIQRTQQEDSAVYLCASSSQGDSSRGYTFGSGTRLTVV.

This clonotype was seen many times. The J gene is TRBJ1-1, the V gene TRBV27; 7 bases align to TRBD1. The CDR3 length is 15 residues. V was clipped by 8 bases and J by 4 bases; unmatched bases: 13. The V gene's germline CDR1 is MNHEY and CDR2 SMNVEV (reference sequence). CDR3 residues: CASRTGPPEATEAFF. The CDR3 DNA sequence: TGTGCCAGCCGGACAGGCCCACCGGAAGCCACTGAAGCTTTCTTT.

In its sample, this clonotype was seen a few times. The chain links TRBV5-5 to TRBJ2-6, with 7 nucleotides matching TRBD1. The length of the CDR3 is 17 residues. The trim removed 4 bases at V and 0 bases at J, leaving 7 bases unmatched. CDR1 and CDR2 (germline): SGHKS, YYEKEE (reference sequence). DNA for the CDR3: TGTGCCAGCAGCCCCGGACAGGCGCACTCTGGGGCCAACGTCCTGACTTTC. Amino acid sequence: CASSPGQAHSGANVLTF.

The J gene is TRBJ2-1, the V gene TRBV5-1; D is ambiguous. V lost 0 bases, J lost 10 bases, and 8 bases lay in between. The germline V gene encodes CDR1 SGHRS and CDR2 YFSETQ. The length of the CDR3 is 12 residues. CDR3 DNA: TGCGCCAGCAGCTTGGCGTTTCGGGAGCAGTTCTTC. It translates to CASSLAFREQFF.

The chain links TRBV7-8 to TRBJ2-3; D could derive from TRBD1 or TRBD2 (6 bases each). V was clipped by 2 bases and J by 3 bases, with 18 bases between them. Germline CDR1 is SGHVS and CDR2 is FQNEAQ. This CDR3 contains 17 residues. The CDR3 protein is CASSLRPPWRGTDTQYF. The CDR3 DNA reads as TGTGCCAGCAGCTTACGGCCACCCTGGAGGGGGACAGATACGCAGTATTTT.

V and J are TRBV6-5 and TRBJ2-3; 13 bases line up with TRBD2. Germline V lookup: CDR1 MNHEY, CDR2 SVGAGI. The CDR3 totals 16 residues. V was clipped by 7 bases and J by 4 bases; unmatched bases: 8. The CDR3 loop is CASTRTSGGPADTQYF. The CDR3 region has the DNA TGTGCCAGCACCCGGACTAGCGGGGGCCCCGCAGATACGCAGTATTTT.

The chain combines TRBV7-6 with TRBJ2-3, with 7 bases fitting TRBD2. The V gene's germline CDR1 is SGHVS and CDR2 FNYEAQ. J gave up 0 bases and V 4 bases, and 4 bases lay outside the gene matches. CDR3 size: 15 residues. The DNA of the CDR3 is TGTGCCAGCAGCTCCCCCGGGGGGAGCACAGATACGCAGTATTTT. It translates to CASSSPGGSTDTQYF.

In its sample, this clonotype was seen a few times. The chain is built from TRBV13 and TRBJ1-1, with D hard to call. Germline V lookup: CDR1 PRHDT, CDR2 FYEKMQ (reference sequence). There are 14 residues in the CDR3. With 0 bases removed from V and 2 bases from J, the gap between germline ends came to 7 bases. CDR3 region: CASSLGDANTEAFF. CDR3 coding DNA: TGTGCCAGCAGCTTAGGGGATGCCAACACTGAAGCTTTCTTT.